The rows below give T cell receptor beta chains drawn from one sample of a study of response to subunit inactivated influenza vaccine. TCRdb re-analysed the RT-PCR reads in MiXCR, keeping a single row per CDR3 protein. The sample lists about 700,000 distinct CDR3 sequences; 12% to 15% were seen once. Source: PBMCs from blood, taken 14 to 15 days before vaccination. The source of these receptors is a man aged 45-60 years who received an inactivated influenza vaccine. The conserved cysteine and the conserved F or W are not part of the CDR3 here. D genes are given only for firm matches. Size values are once, few and many counts, or a class for expanded clones, and some rows have none.

d_gene,v_gene,len,abundance,CDR3aa
TRBD1,TRBV20-1,14,.,SAPGTGDLSYNEQF
TRBD1,TRBV6-1,11,.,ASSEHRGYEQY
TRBD1,TRBV27,13,.,ASRSGQVDNSPLH
TRBD1,TRBV29-1,12,few,SIRQGEYTGELF
.,TRBV29-1,11,few,SATMAGNTEAF
TRBD2,TRBV2,12,few,ASSGLAGAIEQF
.,TRBV5-6,13,.,ASRTRYTNNYGYT
.,TRBV7-6,13,.,ASSLESGTPSGQF
.,TRBV7-9,15,.,ASSLLGVDRRGETQY
.,TRBV18,11,.,ASSTTTSDTQY
.,TRBV4-3,13,few,ASSQLGVAKNIQY
TRBD2,TRBV11-2,14,.,ASSTGGLAGGGEQY
TRBD1,TRBV7-6,14,.,ASSFQAGQGTYEQY
TRBD1,TRBV7-9,14,few,ASSWPGQTFNTEAF
.,TRBV28,11,.,ANTGGGTYEQY
TRBD1,TRBV18,13,.,ASSPSWTGAYEQY
.,TRBV7-4,18,few,ASRKKNGLVAVSSGNTIY
.,TRBV5-1,11,few,ASSSSGRTEAF
TRBD1,TRBV30,14,.,AWSNFGQGFYNEQF
TRBD1,TRBV29-1,12,.,SVGDRGQRETQY
.,TRBV2,9,few,ASKSSYEQY
TRBD1,TRBV7-9,13,.,ASSSQGRMNTEAF
.,TRBV20-1,11,few,SALASNKNIQY
.,TRBV7-8,13,.,ASSLGVGTNTEAF
.,TRBV19,11,few,ASSIIARNEQF
.,TRBV20-1,11,.,SASGSAWYEQY
TRBD2,TRBV4-3,14,few,ASRETVGAGTYEQY
.,TRBV6-5,13,few,ASSYSNSRTGELF
TRBD1,TRBV20-1,15,.,SARDPQGEAVAYEQY
.,TRBV28,9,many,ASSLYHEQY
TRBD1,TRBV5-6,12,few,ASRKTGEDEKLF
.,TRBV10-3,10,.,ASYRVNYGYT
.,TRBV19,12,few,ASSSTGRPYEQY
.,TRBV12-5,9,once,ASGLLGNQF
TRBD2,TRBV6-1,15,few,ASTPYWVAGVYNEQF
TRBD2,TRBV9,14,few,ASSVAGGRGTDTQY